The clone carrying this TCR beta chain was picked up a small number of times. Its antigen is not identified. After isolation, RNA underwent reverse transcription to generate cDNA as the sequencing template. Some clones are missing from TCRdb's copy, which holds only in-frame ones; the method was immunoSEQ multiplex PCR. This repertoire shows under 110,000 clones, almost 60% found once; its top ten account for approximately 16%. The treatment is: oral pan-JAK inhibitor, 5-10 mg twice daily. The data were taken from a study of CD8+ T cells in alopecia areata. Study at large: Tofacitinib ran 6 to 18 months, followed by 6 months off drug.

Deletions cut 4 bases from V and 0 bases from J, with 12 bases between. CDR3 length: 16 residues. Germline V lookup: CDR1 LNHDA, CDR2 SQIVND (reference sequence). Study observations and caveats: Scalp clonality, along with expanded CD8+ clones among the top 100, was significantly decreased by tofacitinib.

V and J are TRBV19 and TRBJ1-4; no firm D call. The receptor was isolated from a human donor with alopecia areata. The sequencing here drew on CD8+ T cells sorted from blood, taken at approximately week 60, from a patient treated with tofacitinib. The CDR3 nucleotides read TGTGCCAGTAGTACCCTCAGGACGGCAACTAATGAAAAACTGTTTTTT. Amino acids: CASSTLRTATNEKLFF.